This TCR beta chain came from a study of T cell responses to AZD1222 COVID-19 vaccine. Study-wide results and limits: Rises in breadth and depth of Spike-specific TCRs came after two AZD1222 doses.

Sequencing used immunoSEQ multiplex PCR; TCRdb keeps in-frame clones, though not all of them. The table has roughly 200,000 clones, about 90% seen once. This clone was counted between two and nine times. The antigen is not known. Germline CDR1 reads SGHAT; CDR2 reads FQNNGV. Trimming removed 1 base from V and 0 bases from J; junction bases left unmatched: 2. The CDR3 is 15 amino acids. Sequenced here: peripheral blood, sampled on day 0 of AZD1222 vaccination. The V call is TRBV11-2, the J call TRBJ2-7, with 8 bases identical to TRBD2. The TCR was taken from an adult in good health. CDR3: CASSLAGTSSYEQYF. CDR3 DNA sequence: TGTGCCAGCAGCTTAGCGGGGACTAGCTCCTACGAGCAGTACTTC.